This TCR beta chain was observed in a study of blood T cell repertoires in COVID-19. The wider study: Material from acute and convalescent COVID-19 was sourced from the United States, Italy and Spain.

The V gene lost 5 bases and the J gene lost 2 bases, with 10 bases spanning the gap. Germline assignment: CDR1 MDHEN and CDR2 SYDVKM. The CDR3 has 15 residues. Per the study methods: Counts of nucleated cells, estimated from reference gene primer amplification, were obtained. Libraries were prepared by immunoSEQ multiplex PCR; TCRdb keeps only in-frame clonotypes and omits some of them. V, J and clone size reflect that table, while D and trimming were determined from the DNA. The data show over 85,000 clones, with 75% to 85% seen just once and roughly 24% held by the top ten. The chain carries TRBV28 and TRBJ1-6, with unresolved D. Specimen: peripheral blood. The receptor comes from a man between 65 and 80 years old with acute or convalescent COVID-19. The CDR3 loop reads CASSLRRTYNSPLHF. In DNA form, the CDR3 reads TGTGCCAGCAGTCTGAGGAGGACCTATAATTCACCCCTCCACTTT.